Listed here are 9 T cell receptor beta chains from one sample, sequenced in a study of shared T cell receptors in the human thymus (dated by TCRdb to the early 2020s). Library prep was done by the immunoSEQ multiplex PCR assay. Sourced from immuneACCESS, this table was stored by TCRdb with only in-frame sequences that have V and J called. A share of the clones is absent; for the studies checked, an unresolved V gene accounts for under half, and the remainder has no known explanation. This sample has approximately 490,000 clones in its table, and 75% to 85% of those were observed once. The top ten clones comprise around 0.013% of the sample. The same sample was also used in a study of human thymus T cells.

The sequencing sample was made of thymocytes. Receptor source: a boy younger than two with a congenital heart defect. Donor details come from another sample of the same person, matched by shared clones.

The chain recombines TRBV12-5 with TRBJ2-7; possibly TRBD1 for D (6 bases). The germline V gene encodes CDR1 LGHNT and CDR2 FRNRAP. The CDR3 runs to 14 residues. V lost 5 bases to trimming and J lost 5 bases, with 16 bases between them. CDR3 amino acids: CASGRQNREHEQYF. The CDR3 DNA follows: TGTGCTAGTGGTCGGCAAAACAGGGAACACGAGCAGTACTTC.

J is TRBJ2-7 and V is TRBV6-1; 7 bases fit TRBD1. This CDR3 is built from 13 residues. With 5 bases clipped from V and 2 bases from J, the junction kept 3 bases outside the gene matches. The germline V gene encodes CDR1 MNHNS and CDR2 SASEGT. The CDR3 region has the DNA TGTGCCAGCAGTCGGGACAGCCCCTACGAGCAGTACTTC. Translated, it gives CASSRDSPYEQYF.

The sample holds one count of this clone. V usage is TRBV11-2 and J usage is TRBJ2-5, with TRBD2 identical over 12 bases. CDR1 and CDR2 (germline): SGHAT, FQNNGV. The J segment lost 6 bases and the V segment lost 6 bases, leaving 14 bases of the junction unmatched. The CDR3 is 17 amino acids. The CDR3 loop reads CASSSRLAGELRKTQYF. CDR3 sequence (DNA): TGTGCCAGCAGTTCACGACTAGCGGGAGAATTGAGGAAGACCCAGTACTTC.

The chain is built from TRBV5-4 and TRBJ1-2, with D possibly matching TRBD1 (5 bases). The CDR3 runs to 18 residues. CDR1 is SGHNT, CDR2 YYREEE, per germline (reference sequence). The ends were cut back, 4 bases at V and 2 bases at J, with 24 bases in the middle. CDR3 in DNA: TGTGCCAGCAGCGACCACAGCTTGGGGCGTAAGATAAACTATGGCTACACCTTC. Encoded protein: CASSDHSLGRKINYGYTF.

This chain connects TRBV6-4 to TRBJ1-2, with TRBD1 as a possible D gene (6 bases). The V end was cut by 5 bases, the J end by 1 base, with 11 bases between. This CDR3 is 14 amino acids long. The germline V gene has CDR1 MRHNA and CDR2 SNTAGT. The DNA of the CDR3 is TGTGCCAGCAGTCCCGGACAGTTTAACTATGGCTACACCTTC. Protein sequence: CASSPGQFNYGYTF.

The CDR3 nucleotides are TGTGCTAGTTGTCTAGGGGAATGGACAGATACGCAGTATTTT. Its translation is CASCLGEWTDTQYF. This sequence joins TRBV12-5 and TRBJ2-3; possibly TRBD1 for D (5 bases). The ends were cut back, 8 bases at V and 3 bases at J, with 15 bases in the middle. Looked up from germline, CDR1 is LGHNT and CDR2 is FRNRAP. The length of the CDR3 is 14 residues.

J is TRBJ1-2 and V is TRBV19; D is possibly TRBD1 (5 bases). V dropped 7 bases and J dropped 4 bases, with 19 bases sitting between them. CDR1 and CDR2 from the germline V gene are LNHDA and SQIVND (reference sequence). The CDR3 has 15 residues. CDR3 sequence reads: CASTLRARGIYGYTF. The CDR3 nucleotides read TGTGCCAGTACCCTTCGGGCGCGGGGGATCTATGGCTACACCTTC. Supplemented by reference TRBV19 and TRBJ1-2, the full variable domain reads DGGITQSPKYLFRKEGQNVTLSCEQNLNHDAMYWYRQDPGQGLRLIYYSQIVNDFQKGDIAEGYSVSREKKESFPLTVTSAQKNPTAFYLCASTLRARGIYGYTFGSGTRLTVV.

This chain connects TRBV28 to TRBJ2-7; D is possibly TRBD2 (7 bases). Germline CDR1 and CDR2: MDHEN and SYDVKM. V gave up 6 bases and J gave up 5 bases, with 17 bases separating them. CDR3 length: 14 amino acids. The CDR3 DNA is TGTGCCAGCAGCCCGACGAGGGGGGGGGACGAGCAGTACTTC. Translation: CASSPTRGGDEQYF. The complete variable domain, with remaining parts taken from reference TRBV28 and TRBJ2-7, reads DVKVTQSSRYLVKRTGEKVFLECVQDMDHENMFWYRQDPGLGLRLIYFSYDVKMKEKGDIPEGYSVSREKKERFSLILESASTNQTSMYLCASSPTRGGDEQYFGPGTRLTVT.

This clone was observed a few times. V gene TRBV4-2 combines with J gene TRBJ2-1, with TRBD2 matching over 12 bases. Per germline, CDR1 LGHNA and CDR2 YNFKEQ. This CDR3 spans 18 amino acids. V shed 0 bases, J shed 6 bases, and the junction held 9 bases outside the gene matches. The CDR3 protein is CASSQELASGRVINEQFF. In nucleotides, the CDR3 is TGTGCCAGCAGCCAAGAACTGGCTAGCGGGAGGGTAATCAATGAGCAGTTCTTC.